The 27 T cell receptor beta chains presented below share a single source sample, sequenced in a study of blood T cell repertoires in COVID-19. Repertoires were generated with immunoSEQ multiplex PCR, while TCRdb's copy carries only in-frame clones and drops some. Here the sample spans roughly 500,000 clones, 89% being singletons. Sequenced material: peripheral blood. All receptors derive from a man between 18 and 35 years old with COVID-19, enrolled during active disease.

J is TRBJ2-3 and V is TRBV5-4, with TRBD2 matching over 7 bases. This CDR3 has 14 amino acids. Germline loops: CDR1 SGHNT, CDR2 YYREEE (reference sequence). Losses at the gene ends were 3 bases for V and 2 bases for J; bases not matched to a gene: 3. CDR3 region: CASSSLAATDTQYF. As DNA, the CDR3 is TGTGCCAGCAGCTCGCTAGCGGCCACAGATACGCAGTATTTT.

The CDR3 here is CASSLGGSGRAANEQFF. In DNA, the CDR3 is TGTGCCAGCAGCTTAGGCGGCAGCGGGAGGGCCGCGAATGAGCAGTTCTTC. The V and J genes are TRBV7-2 and TRBJ2-1; TRBD2 aligns across 10 bases. This CDR3 has 17 amino acids. J gave up 7 bases and V 1 base, and 10 bases lay outside the gene matches. Germline assignment: CDR1 SGHTA and CDR2 FQGNSA.

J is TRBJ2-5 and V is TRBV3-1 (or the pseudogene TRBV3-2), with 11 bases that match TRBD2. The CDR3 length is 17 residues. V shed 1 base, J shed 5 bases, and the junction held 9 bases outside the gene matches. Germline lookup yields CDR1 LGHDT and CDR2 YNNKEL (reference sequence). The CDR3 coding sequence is TGTGCCAGCAGCCAAGTACTAGCGGGGGTAAGGTCCGAGACCCAGTACTTC. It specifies CASSQVLAGVRSETQYF.

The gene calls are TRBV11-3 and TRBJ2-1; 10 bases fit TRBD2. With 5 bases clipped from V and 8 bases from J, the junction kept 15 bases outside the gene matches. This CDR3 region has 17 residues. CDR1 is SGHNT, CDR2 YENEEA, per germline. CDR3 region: CASSERHLAGASHEQFF. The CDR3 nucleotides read TGTGCCAGCAGCGAACGGCATCTAGCGGGGGCCTCCCATGAGCAGTTCTTC.

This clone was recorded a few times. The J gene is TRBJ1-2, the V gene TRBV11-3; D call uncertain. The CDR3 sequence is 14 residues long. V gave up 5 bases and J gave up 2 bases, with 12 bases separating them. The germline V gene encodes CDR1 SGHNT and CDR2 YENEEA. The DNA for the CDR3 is TGTGCCAGCAGCAAAGGACTCTTAAACTATGGCTACACCTTC. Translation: CASSKGLLNYGYTF. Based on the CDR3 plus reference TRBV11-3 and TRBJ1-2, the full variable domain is EAGVVQSPRYKIIEKKQPVAFWCNPISGHNTLYWYLQNLGQGPELLIRYENEEAVDDSQLPKDRFSAERLKGVDSTLKIQPAELGDSAVYLCASSKGLLNYGYTFGSGTRLTVV.

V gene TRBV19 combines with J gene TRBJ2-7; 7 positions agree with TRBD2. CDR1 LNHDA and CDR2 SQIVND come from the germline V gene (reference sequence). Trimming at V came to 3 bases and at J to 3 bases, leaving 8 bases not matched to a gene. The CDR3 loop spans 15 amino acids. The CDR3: CASSISSGGFYEQYF. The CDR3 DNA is TGTGCCAGTAGTATCTCTAGCGGTGGTTTCTACGAGCAGTACTTC. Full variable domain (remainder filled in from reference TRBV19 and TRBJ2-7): DGGITQSPKYLFRKEGQNVTLSCEQNLNHDAMYWYRQDPGQGLRLIYYSQIVNDFQKGDIAEGYSVSREKKESFPLTVTSAQKNPTAFYLCASSISSGGFYEQYFGPGTRLTVT.

The CDR3 nucleotides are TGTGCCAGCAGCTTAGGGCAGGGGGCGCCGGACGGGGAGCTGTTTTTT. Protein product: CASSLGQGAPDGELFF. V is TRBV7-9 and J is TRBJ2-2; 8 positions agree with TRBD1. With V trimmed by 1 base and J by 7 bases, 8 bases remained unmatched. Germline V gives CDR1 SEHNR, CDR2 FQNEAQ (reference sequence). The CDR3 sequence is 16 residues long.

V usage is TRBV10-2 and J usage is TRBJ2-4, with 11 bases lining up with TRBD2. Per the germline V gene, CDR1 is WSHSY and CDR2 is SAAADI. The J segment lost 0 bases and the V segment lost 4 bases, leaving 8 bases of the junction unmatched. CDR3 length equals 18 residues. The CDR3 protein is CASSGLAGNLVAKNIQYF. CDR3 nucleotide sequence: TGCGCCAGCAGTGGACTAGCGGGAAACTTGGTAGCCAAAAACATTCAGTACTTC.

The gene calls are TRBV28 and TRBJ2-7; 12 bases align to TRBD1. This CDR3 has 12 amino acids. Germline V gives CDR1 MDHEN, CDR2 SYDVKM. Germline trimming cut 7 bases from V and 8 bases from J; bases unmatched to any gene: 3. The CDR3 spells CASMGQGAQQYF. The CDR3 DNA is TGTGCCAGCATGGGACAGGGGGCTCAGCAGTACTTC.

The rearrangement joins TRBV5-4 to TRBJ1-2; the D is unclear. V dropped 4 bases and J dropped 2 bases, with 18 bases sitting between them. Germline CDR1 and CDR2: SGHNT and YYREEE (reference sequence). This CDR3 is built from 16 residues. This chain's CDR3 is CASSPSNGGRNYGYTF. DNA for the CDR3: TGTGCCAGCAGCCCGAGTAACGGAGGAAGGAACTATGGCTACACCTTC.

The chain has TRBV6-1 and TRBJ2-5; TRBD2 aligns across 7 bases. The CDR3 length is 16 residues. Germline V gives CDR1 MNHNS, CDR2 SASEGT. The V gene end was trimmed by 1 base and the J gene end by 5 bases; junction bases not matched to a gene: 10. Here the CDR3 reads CASSEVGRTSGETQYF. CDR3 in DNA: TGTGCCAGCAGTGAAGTCGGGAGGACTAGTGGGGAGACCCAGTACTTC.

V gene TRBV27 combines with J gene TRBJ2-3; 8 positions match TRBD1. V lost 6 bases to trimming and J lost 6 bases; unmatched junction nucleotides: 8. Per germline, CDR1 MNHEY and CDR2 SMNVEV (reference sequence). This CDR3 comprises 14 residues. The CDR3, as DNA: TGTGCCAGCAGCTTCGACAGGGGCTCGGATACGCAGTATTTT. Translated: CASSFDRGSDTQYF.

CDR3 region: CASSFKDRGDYGYTF. The CDR3 coding sequence is TGTGCCAGCAGCTTTAAGGACAGGGGAGACTATGGCTACACCTTC. This sequence joins TRBV5-4 and TRBJ1-2; TRBD1 agrees at 9 bases. The CDR3 contains 15 residues. With 2 bases clipped from V and 3 bases from J, the junction kept 5 bases outside the gene matches. Per germline, CDR1 SGHNT and CDR2 YYREEE (reference sequence).

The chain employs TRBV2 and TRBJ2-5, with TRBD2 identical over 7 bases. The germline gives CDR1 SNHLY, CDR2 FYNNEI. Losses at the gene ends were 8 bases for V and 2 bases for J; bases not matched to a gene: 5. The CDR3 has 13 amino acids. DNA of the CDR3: TGTGCCAGCTGCCCGGGGGGACAAGAGACCCAGTACTTC. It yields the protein CASCPGGQETQYF.

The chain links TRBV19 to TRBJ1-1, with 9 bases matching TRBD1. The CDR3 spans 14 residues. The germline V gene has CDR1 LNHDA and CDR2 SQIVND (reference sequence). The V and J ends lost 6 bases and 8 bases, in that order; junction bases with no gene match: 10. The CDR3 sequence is CASRAYRDRVEAFF. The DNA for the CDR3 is TGTGCCAGTAGAGCCTACCGGGACAGGGTAGAAGCTTTCTTT.

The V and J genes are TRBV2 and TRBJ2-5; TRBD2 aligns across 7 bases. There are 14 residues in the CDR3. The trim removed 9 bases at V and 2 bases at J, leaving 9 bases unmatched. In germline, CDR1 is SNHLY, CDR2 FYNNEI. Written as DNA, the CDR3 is TGTGCCAGTGAACGGAGGACTAGACAAGAGACCCAGTACTTC. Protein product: CASERRTRQETQYF.

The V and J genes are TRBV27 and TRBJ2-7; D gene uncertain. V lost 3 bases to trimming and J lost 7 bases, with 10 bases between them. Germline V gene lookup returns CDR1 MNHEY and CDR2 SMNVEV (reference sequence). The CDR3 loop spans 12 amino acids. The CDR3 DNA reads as TGTGCCAGCAGTTTTAATGGGCTGGAGCAGTACTTC. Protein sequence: CASSFNGLEQYF.

The CDR3 is CASGRGSSNQPQHF. The CDR3 DNA follows: TGTGCCAGCGGGAGGGGGAGCAGCAATCAGCCCCAGCATTTT. The chain uses TRBV28 and TRBJ1-5; weak D call: TRBD1 (6 bases). V was trimmed by 8 bases and J by 1 base, leaving 12 bases between them. Germline CDR1 is MDHEN and CDR2 is SYDVKM. The CDR3 is 14 amino acids. Supplemented by reference TRBV28 and TRBJ1-5, the full variable domain reads DVKVTQSSRYLVKRTGEKVFLECVQDMDHENMFWYRQDPGLGLRLIYFSYDVKMKEKGDIPEGYSVSREKKERFSLILESASTNQTSMYLCASGRGSSNQPQHFGDGTRLSIL.

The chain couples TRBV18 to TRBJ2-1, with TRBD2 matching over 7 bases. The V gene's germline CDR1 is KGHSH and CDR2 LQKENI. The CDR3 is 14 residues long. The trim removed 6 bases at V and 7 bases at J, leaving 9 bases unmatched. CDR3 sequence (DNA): TGTGCCAGCTCTCAACGGACTAGGAGTAATGAGCAGTTCTTC. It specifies CASSQRTRSNEQFF.

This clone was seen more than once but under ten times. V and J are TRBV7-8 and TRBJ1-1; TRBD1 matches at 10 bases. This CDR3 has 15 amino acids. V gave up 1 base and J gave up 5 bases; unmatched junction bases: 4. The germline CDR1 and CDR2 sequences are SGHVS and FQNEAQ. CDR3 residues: CASSLVGTGETEAFF. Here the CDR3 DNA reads TGTGCCAGCAGCTTAGTGGGGACAGGGGAAACTGAAGCTTTCTTT.

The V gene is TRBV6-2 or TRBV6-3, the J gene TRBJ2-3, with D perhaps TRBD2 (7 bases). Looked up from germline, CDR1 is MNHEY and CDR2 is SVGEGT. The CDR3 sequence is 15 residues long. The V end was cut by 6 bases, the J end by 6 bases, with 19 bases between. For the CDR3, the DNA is TGTGCCAGCAGCGCGTGGGTCCCGGGGGGCGATACGCAGTATTTT. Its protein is CASSAWVPGGDTQYF.

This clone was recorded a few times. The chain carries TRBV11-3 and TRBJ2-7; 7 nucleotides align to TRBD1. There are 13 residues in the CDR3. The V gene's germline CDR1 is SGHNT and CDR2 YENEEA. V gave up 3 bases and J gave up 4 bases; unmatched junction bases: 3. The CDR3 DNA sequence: TGTGCCAGCAGCTTGGGGACAGAGTACGAGCAGTACTTC. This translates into CASSLGTEYEQYF.

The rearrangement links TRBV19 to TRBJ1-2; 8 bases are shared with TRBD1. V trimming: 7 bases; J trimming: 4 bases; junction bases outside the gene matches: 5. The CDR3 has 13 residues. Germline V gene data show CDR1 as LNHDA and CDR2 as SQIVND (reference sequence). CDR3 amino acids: CASKDRGRYGYTF. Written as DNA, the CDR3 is TGTGCCAGTAAAGACAGGGGCCGCTATGGCTACACCTTC.

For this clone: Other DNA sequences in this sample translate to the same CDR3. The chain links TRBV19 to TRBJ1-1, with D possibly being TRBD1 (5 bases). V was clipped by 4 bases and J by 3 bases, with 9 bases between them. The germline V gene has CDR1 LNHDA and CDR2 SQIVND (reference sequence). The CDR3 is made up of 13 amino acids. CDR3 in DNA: TGTGCCAGTAGTACGGGGGGAGACACTGAAGCTTTCTTT. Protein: CASSTGGDTEAFF.

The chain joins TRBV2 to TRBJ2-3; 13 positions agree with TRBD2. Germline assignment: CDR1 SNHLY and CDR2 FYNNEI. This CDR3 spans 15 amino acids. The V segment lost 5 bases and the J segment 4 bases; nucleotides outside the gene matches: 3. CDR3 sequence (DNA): TGTGCCAGCAGTAGACTAGCGGGGGGATCAGATACGCAGTATTTT. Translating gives CASSRLAGGSDTQYF.

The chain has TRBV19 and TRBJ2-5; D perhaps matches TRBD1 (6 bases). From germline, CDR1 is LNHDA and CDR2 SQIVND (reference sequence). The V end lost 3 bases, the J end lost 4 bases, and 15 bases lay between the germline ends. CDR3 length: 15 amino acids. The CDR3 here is CASSMGAGFGETQYF. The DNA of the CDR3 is TGTGCCAGTAGTATGGGGGCAGGGTTTGGAGAGACCCAGTACTTC.

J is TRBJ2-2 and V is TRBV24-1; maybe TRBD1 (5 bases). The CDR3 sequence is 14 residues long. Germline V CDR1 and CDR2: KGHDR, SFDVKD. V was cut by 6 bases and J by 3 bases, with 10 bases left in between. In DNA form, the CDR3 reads TGTGCCACCAGTCCCAGGGCCTACACCGGGGAGCTGTTTTTT. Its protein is CATSPRAYTGELFF.